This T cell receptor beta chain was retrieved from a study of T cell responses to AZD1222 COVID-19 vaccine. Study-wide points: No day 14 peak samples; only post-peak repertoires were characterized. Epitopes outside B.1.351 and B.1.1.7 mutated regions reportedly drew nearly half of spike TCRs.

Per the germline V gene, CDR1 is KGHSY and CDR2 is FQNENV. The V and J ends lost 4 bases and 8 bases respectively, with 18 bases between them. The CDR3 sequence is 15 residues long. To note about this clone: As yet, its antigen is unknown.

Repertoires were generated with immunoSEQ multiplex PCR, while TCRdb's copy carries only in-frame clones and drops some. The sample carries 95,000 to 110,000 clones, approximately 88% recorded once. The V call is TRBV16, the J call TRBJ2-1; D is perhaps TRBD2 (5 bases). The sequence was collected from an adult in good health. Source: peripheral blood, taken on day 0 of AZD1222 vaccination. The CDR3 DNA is TGTGCCAGCAGCCCCTATGCGACTTTCGGGGATGAGCAGTTCTTC. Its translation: CASSPYATFGDEQFF.